The 18 T cell receptor beta chains reported below all come from one sample, sequenced in a study of blood T cells in healthy people across ages. It was with a sample-barcoded 5' primer and a J-beta primer mix that a second PCR of roughly 6 to 11 cycles was run. TCRdb fed the 5' RACE reads into MiXCR, producing one record per CDR3 protein. The top ten clones hold 7% to 9% of a sample with about 1,500,000 distinct CDR3 sequences, roughly 28% of them seen once. The sequenced sample was blood. The receptors derive from a woman aged 25 to 45 in good health.

This clonotype came up many times. The chain uses TRBV5-1 and TRBJ2-6, with unresolved D. Trimming left V 5 bases short and J 3 bases short, with 6 bases between. The CDR3 covers 13 residues. The germline V gene has CDR1 SGHRS and CDR2 YFSETQ. CDR3 region: CASSSVGANVLTF. The CDR3 DNA reads as TGCGCCAGCAGTTCCGTTGGGGCCAACGTCCTGACTTTC.

The rearrangement uses TRBV6-6 and TRBJ2-7; unclear D gene. The V gene's germline CDR1 is MNHNY and CDR2 SVGAGI (reference sequence). This CDR3 has 13 amino acids. Trimming removed 6 bases from V and 0 bases from J, with 9 bases in between. CDR3 bases: TGTGCCAGCAGACAGCCTAGCTCCTACGAGCAGTACTTC. This gives the protein CASRQPSSYEQYF.

This clonotype was observed a handful of times. V and J are TRBV6-2 or TRBV6-3 and TRBJ2-7, with 10 bases matching TRBD2. CDR3 length equals 13 residues. V lost 5 bases to trimming and J lost 5 bases; unmatched junction nucleotides: 3. Germline assignment: CDR1 MNHEY and CDR2 SVGEGT. The CDR3 here is CASSQREGNEQYF. CDR3 DNA sequence: TGTGCCAGCAGTCAGCGGGAGGGGAACGAGCAGTACTTC.

The chain links TRBV7-2 to TRBJ2-3; either TRBD1 or TRBD2 may fit D (5 bases each). The CDR3 is 14 amino acids. V was cut by 1 base and J by 4 bases, with 9 bases left in between. Germline V gene data show CDR1 as SGHTA and CDR2 as FQGNSA. The CDR3 is CASSLGDGADTQYF. In nucleotides, the CDR3 is TGTGCCAGCAGCTTAGGGGACGGCGCAGATACGCAGTATTTT.

The chain links TRBV9 to TRBJ2-1; D remains unclear. The CDR3 contains 11 residues. Per the germline V gene, CDR1 is SGDLS and CDR2 is YYNGEE. Trimming stripped 8 bases from V and 6 bases from J, with 9 bases between. CDR3 residues: CASGDLNEQFF. In DNA form, the CDR3 reads TGTGCCAGTGGAGATCTCAATGAGCAGTTCTTC.

The rearrangement links TRBV12-3 or TRBV12-4 to TRBJ1-6; no firm D call. There are 14 residues in the CDR3. The germline V and J ends were trimmed by 4 bases and 7 bases, with 11 bases remaining between them. This CDR3 reads CASSSIAKNSPLHF. The DNA for the CDR3 is TGTGCCAGCAGTTCAATTGCGAAGAATTCACCCCTCCACTTT.

This rearrangement joins TRBV6-5 to TRBJ1-2; D gene uncertain. Trimming pared 7 bases from V and 6 bases from J, leaving 12 bases between. Germline V gene lookup returns CDR1 MNHEY and CDR2 SVGAGI. The CDR3 extends over 12 amino acids. The CDR3 nucleotides read TGTGCCAGCATGAAGGGAAGGGATGGCTACACCTTC. As protein: CASMKGRDGYTF.

Concerning this clonotype itself: The junction and the germline gene differ at one end; a read error may be behind it. V usage is TRBV7-9 and J usage is TRBJ1-6; no firm D call. Looked up from germline, CDR1 is SEHNR and CDR2 is FQNEAQ (reference sequence). This CDR3 contains 15 residues. CDR3 nucleotides: TGTACCAGCAGCCCTGGGGAGTCCTATAATTCACCCCTCCACTTT. Its protein product is CTSSPGESYNSPLHF.

About this clonotype: One end of the junction fails to match germline, which may point to a read error. This chain links TRBV3-1 with TRBJ1-1; 8 nucleotides line up with TRBD1. This CDR3 has 13 amino acids. Germline V lookup: CDR1 LGHDT, CDR2 YNNKEL (reference sequence). The CDR3 nucleotides are TGTACCAGCAGCCAGAGTTGGACAGGGGAAGCTTTCTTT. Translated, it gives CTSSQSWTGEAFF. The full variable domain, rest sourced from reference TRBV3-1 and TRBJ1-1, is DTAVSQTPKYLVTQMGNDKSIKCEQNLGHDTMYWYKQDSKKFLKIMFSYNNKELIINETVPNRFSPKSPDKAHLNLHINSLELGDSAVYFCTSSQSWTGEAFFGQGTRLTVV.

V usage is TRBV5-5 and J usage is TRBJ2-2; 8 nucleotides line up with TRBD1. Germline trimming cut 0 bases from V and 5 bases from J; bases unmatched to any gene: 6. Per germline, CDR1 SGHKS and CDR2 YYEKEE (reference sequence). The CDR3 is 16 residues long. The CDR3 region has the DNA TGTGCCAGCAGCTTGGATAGCAGGGGGCGGACCGGGGAGCTGTTTTTT. This translates into CASSLDSRGRTGELFF.

This clonotype was counted ten times or more. The V gene is TRBV5-1, the J gene TRBJ2-7, with D maybe TRBD2 (7 bases). V dropped 8 bases and J dropped 2 bases, with 17 bases sitting between them. The V gene's germline CDR1 is SGHRS and CDR2 YFSETQ. The CDR3 is 14 residues long. The CDR3 protein is CASREGGYAYEQYF. The CDR3 coding sequence is TGCGCCAGTAGGGAGGGGGGGTACGCCTACGAGCAGTACTTC.

The V call is TRBV5-5, the J call TRBJ2-5, with 12 positions matching TRBD1. The junction had 9 bases not matched to a gene; V was cut back by 4 bases and J by 5 bases. The V gene's germline CDR1 is SGHKS and CDR2 YYEKEE (reference sequence). This CDR3 has 16 residues. CDR3 sequence reads: CASSAGDRGRMETQYF. CDR3 coding DNA: TGTGCCAGCAGCGCGGGGGACAGGGGGCGCATGGAGACCCAGTACTTC.

This clonotype was observed many times. V is TRBV7-9 and J is TRBJ2-1; 10 nucleotides match TRBD1. The CDR3 covers 17 residues. From germline, CDR1 is SEHNR and CDR2 FQNEAQ (reference sequence). After removal of 5 bases from V and 6 bases from J, the junction contained 13 bases not matched to a gene. CDR3 protein: CASSIRQGASVRNEQFF. In DNA form, the CDR3 reads TGTGCCAGCAGCATCAGACAGGGGGCATCAGTTCGCAATGAGCAGTTCTTC.

This clonotype was seen a handful of times. The chain carries TRBV2 and TRBJ1-5; 7 nucleotides agree with TRBD1. CDR3 length: 15 residues. Trimming removed 6 bases from V and 3 bases from J; junction bases left unmatched: 8. The germline V gene has CDR1 SNHLY and CDR2 FYNNEI. In DNA, the CDR3 is TGTGCCAGCAGGGGAACAGGGGTCGTCAATCAGCCCCAGCATTTT. It codes for CASRGTGVVNQPQHF.

Worth noting for this clonotype: One base away lies a much larger clone, so this may be a sequencing read error. The chain recombines TRBV29-1 with TRBJ1-1, with 8 nucleotides matching TRBD1. Losses at the gene ends were 6 bases for V and 1 base for J; bases not matched to a gene: 4. The CDR3 runs 13 residues. Germline CDR1 is SQVTM and CDR2 is ANQGSEA. The CDR3 spells CSVRTGRNTEAFF. The CDR3 DNA sequence: TGCAGCGTCCGGACAGGGAGGAACACTGAAGCTTTCTTT.

The chain employs TRBV28 and TRBJ2-2; D not certain. Trimming left V 4 bases short and J 5 bases short, with 8 bases between. CDR3 length equals 13 residues. Germline V gives CDR1 MDHEN, CDR2 SYDVKM. CDR3 in amino acids: CASSSQETGELFF. The CDR3 region has the DNA TGTGCCAGCAGTTCCCAAGAGACCGGGGAGCTGTTTTTT.

The J gene is TRBJ2-1, the V gene TRBV20-1; unclear D gene. This CDR3 has 14 amino acids. Trimming removed 0 bases from V and 9 bases from J, with 15 bases in between. Per germline, CDR1 DFQATT and CDR2 SNEGSKA (reference sequence). CDR3 in DNA: TGCAGTGCTAGAGATAATTATAGCCGGCTTGAGCAGTTCTTC. Translated: CSARDNYSRLEQFF.

This clonotype has ten or more counts. The gene calls are TRBV2 and TRBJ2-7; D ambiguous. The V end was cut by 1 base, the J end by 1 base, with 5 bases between. There are 13 residues in the CDR3. Germline V lookup: CDR1 SNHLY, CDR2 FYNNEI. For the CDR3, the DNA is TGTGCCAGCAGTGAAGACAGTTCCTACGAGCAGTACTTC. Its translation is CASSEDSSYEQYF.